The clone carrying this T cell receptor (beta chain) occurred a few times. Antigen specificity is unknown. This sample stems from a study of blood T cells in healthy people across ages. V shed 6 bases, J shed 5 bases, and the junction held 7 bases outside the gene matches. This CDR3 is built from 13 residues. Germline CDR1 is SQVTM and CDR2 is ANQGSEA. Study outcomes and limitations: It was not known whether donors were CMV positive (a possible confounder of expanded clonotype changes). More naive CD4+ cells and higher diversity marked long-lived donors relative to aged donors.

Combining a sample-barcoded 5' primer with a J-beta primer mix, a second PCR ran for roughly 7 to 12 cycles. One entry per CDR3 protein, called by TCRdb with MiXCR from the 5' RACE reads. The data contain about 780,000 distinct CDR3 sequences, 46% of them seen just once; the ten biggest clones take up 15% to 20%. This TCR was recovered from an elderly man in good health. The sequenced sample was blood. The chain combines TRBV29-1 with TRBJ2-5, with 9 bases aligning to TRBD1. The CDR3 spells CSVITGGRETQYF. CDR3 bases: TGCAGCGTGATCACAGGGGGCAGGGAGACCCAGTACTTC.